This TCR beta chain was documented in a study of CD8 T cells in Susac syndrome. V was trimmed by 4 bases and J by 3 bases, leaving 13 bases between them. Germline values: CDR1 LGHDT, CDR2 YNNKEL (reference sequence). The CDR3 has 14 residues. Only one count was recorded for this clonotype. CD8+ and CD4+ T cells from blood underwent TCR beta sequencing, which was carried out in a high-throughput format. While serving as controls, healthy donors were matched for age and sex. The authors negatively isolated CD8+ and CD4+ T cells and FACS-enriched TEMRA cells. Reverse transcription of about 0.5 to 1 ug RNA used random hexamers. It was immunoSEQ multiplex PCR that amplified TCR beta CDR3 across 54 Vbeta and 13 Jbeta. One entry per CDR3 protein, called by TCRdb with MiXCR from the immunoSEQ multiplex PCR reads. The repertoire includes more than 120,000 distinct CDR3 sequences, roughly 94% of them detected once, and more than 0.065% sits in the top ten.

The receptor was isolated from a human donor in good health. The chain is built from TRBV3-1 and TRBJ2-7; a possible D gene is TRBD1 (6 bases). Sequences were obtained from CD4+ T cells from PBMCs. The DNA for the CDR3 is TGTGCCAGCAGCCCTCCGGGACAAGACTACGAGCAGTACTTC. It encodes CASSPPGQDYEQYF.